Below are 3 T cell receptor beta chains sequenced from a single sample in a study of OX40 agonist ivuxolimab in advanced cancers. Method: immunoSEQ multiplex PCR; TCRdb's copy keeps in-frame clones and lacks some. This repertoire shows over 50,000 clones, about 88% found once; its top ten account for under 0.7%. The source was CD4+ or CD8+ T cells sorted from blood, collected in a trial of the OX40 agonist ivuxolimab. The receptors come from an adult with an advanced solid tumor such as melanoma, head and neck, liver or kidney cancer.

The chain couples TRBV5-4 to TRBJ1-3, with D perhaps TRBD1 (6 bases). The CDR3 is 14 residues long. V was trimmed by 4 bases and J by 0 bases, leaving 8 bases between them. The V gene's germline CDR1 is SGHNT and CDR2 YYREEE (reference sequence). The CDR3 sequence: CASSPDSSGNTIYF. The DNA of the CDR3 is TGTGCCAGCAGCCCGGACAGCTCTGGAAACACCATATATTTT.

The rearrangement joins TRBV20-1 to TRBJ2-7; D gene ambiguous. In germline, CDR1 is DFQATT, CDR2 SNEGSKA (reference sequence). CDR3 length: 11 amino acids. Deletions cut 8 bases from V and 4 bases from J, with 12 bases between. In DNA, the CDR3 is TGCAGTCCTTACTTCGGGTACGAGCAGTACTTC. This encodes CSPYFGYEQYF.

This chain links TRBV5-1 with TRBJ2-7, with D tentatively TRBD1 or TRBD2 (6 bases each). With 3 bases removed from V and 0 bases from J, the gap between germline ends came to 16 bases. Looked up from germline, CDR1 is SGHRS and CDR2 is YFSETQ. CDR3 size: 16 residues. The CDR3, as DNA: TGCGCCAGCAGCTGGGGGGCGTCAAGGACCTCCTACGAGCAGTACTTC. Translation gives CASSWGASRTSYEQYF.